The 13 T cell receptor beta chains reported below all come from one sample, sequenced in a study of T cell responses to AZD1222 COVID-19 vaccine. Produced via immunoSEQ multiplex PCR; TCRdb's table is partial and in-frame only. This sample has fewer than 95,000 clones, with under 95% found just once. Here the sequenced sample was peripheral blood, taken 28 days after the second AZD1222 dose. All receptors derive from an adult who received the AZD1222 COVID-19 vaccine.

The chain combines TRBV5-4 with TRBJ2-7; D may be TRBD1 (6 bases). With 4 bases removed from V and 1 base from J, the gap between germline ends came to 15 bases. Germline values: CDR1 SGHNT, CDR2 YYREEE (reference sequence). The CDR3 spans 15 residues. The CDR3 loop is CASSKDRFRSYEQYF. As DNA, the CDR3 is TGTGCCAGCAGCAAAGACAGGTTCAGGTCCTACGAGCAGTACTTC.

This chain connects TRBV4-1 to TRBJ2-1, with no clear D. V lost 2 bases, J lost 2 bases, and 13 bases lay in between. The CDR3 is 16 residues long. Germline values: CDR1 MGHRA, CDR2 YSYEKL. The CDR3, as DNA: TGCGCCAGCAGCCAATCCACCACAGATACCTACAATGAGCAGTTCTTC. Its protein product is CASSQSTTDTYNEQFF.

The V call is TRBV11-2, the J call TRBJ1-1; 7 bases map to TRBD1. Germline V gene sequence: CDR1 SGHAT, CDR2 FQNNGV. The CDR3 runs 16 residues. Germline trimming cut 3 bases from V and 4 bases from J; bases unmatched to any gene: 11. CDR3 nucleotides: TGTGCCAGCAGCTTCACAGGGGCTAACCCGGTCACTGAAGCTTTCTTT. It translates to CASSFTGANPVTEAFF. The complete variable domain, with remaining parts taken from reference TRBV11-2 and TRBJ1-1, reads EAGVAQSPRYKIIEKRQSVAFWCNPISGHATLYWYQQILGQGPKLLIQFQNNGVVDDSQLPKDRFSAERLKGVDSTLKIQPAKLEDSAVYLCASSFTGANPVTEAFFGQGTRLTVV.

This chain connects TRBV5-4 to TRBJ1-1, with a possible D match to TRBD1 (5 bases). The CDR3 is 13 amino acids. Germline loops: CDR1 SGHNT, CDR2 YYREEE (reference sequence). Trimming left V 0 bases short and J 10 bases short, with 13 bases between. CDR3 residues: CASSLDSLGGAFF. In DNA, the CDR3 is TGTGCCAGCAGCTTGGATTCTTTGGGGGGAGCTTTCTTT.

The chain carries TRBV9 and TRBJ1-1, with D uncertain. The CDR3 is 14 residues long. CDR1 SGDLS and CDR2 YYNGEE come from the germline V gene. The V and J ends lost 2 bases and 4 bases respectively, with 12 bases between them. CDR3 region: CASSVDGRATEAFF. CDR3 in DNA: TGTGCCAGCAGCGTGGATGGGCGGGCCACTGAAGCTTTCTTT.

V usage is TRBV4-1 and J usage is TRBJ1-6; 8 bases match TRBD1. The V segment lost 2 bases and the J segment 7 bases; nucleotides outside the gene matches: 7. Germline loops: CDR1 MGHRA, CDR2 YSYEKL. This CDR3 has 16 amino acids. CDR3 in amino acids: CASSQSQGARNSPLHF. In DNA form, the CDR3 reads TGCGCCAGCAGCCAATCGCAGGGGGCGAGGAATTCACCCCTCCACTTT.

The chain is built from TRBV5-1 and TRBJ1-6, with a weak D call TRBD1 (5 bases). V lost 5 bases and J lost 8, with 14 bases in between. This CDR3 region has 14 residues. The germline V gene encodes CDR1 SGHRS and CDR2 YFSETQ. The CDR3 region is CASRTTAADSPLHF. The CDR3 DNA reads TGCGCCAGCAGGACGACAGCGGCCGATTCACCCCTCCACTTT.

The chain uses TRBV4-1 and TRBJ2-1, with TRBD1 matching 7 bases. Germline CDR1 is MGHRA and CDR2 is YSYEKL. The CDR3 is made up of 17 amino acids. The trim removed 5 bases at V and 8 bases at J, leaving 18 bases unmatched. Here the CDR3 reads CASSKLTGDALGHEQFF. CDR3 coding DNA: TGCGCCAGCAGCAAATTAACAGGGGACGCCCTCGGGCATGAGCAGTTCTTC.

The gene calls are TRBV9 and TRBJ2-2; D assignment may be TRBD1 or TRBD2 (6 bases each). CDR3 size: 15 residues. CDR1 is SGDLS and CDR2 is YYNGEE in the germline V gene. V shed 1 base and J shed 4 bases, with 11 bases lying between them. CDR3 nucleotide sequence: TGTGCCAGCAGCGTAACCGGGGGCCTCACCGGGGAGCTGTTTTTT. Translation gives CASSVTGGLTGELFF.

V usage is TRBV12-3 or TRBV12-4 and J usage is TRBJ1-5; D possibly corresponds to TRBD1 (5 bases). There are 12 residues in the CDR3. Trimming took off 6 bases at V and 7 bases at J, with 10 bases between the two ends. The chain's CDR3 is CASRSWGQPQHF. The CDR3, as DNA: TGTGCCAGCAGGTCGTGGGGGCAGCCCCAGCATTTT.

This chain links TRBV7-2 with TRBJ2-5; 7 bases agree with TRBD2. V lost 1 base and J lost 1; bases outside the gene matches: 12. This CDR3 is built from 18 residues. CDR1 and CDR2 from the germline V gene are SGHTA and FQGNSA. The CDR3 region has the DNA TGTGCCAGCAGCTTAGGTGTGGCTTGGCGGGAGAGCCAAGAGACCCAGTACTTC. This encodes CASSLGVAWRESQETQYF.

This rearrangement joins TRBV7-2 to TRBJ1-1; no clear D. The germline gives CDR1 SGHTA, CDR2 FQGNSA. The length of the CDR3 is 14 residues. V dropped 1 base and J dropped 1 base, with 7 bases sitting between them. The CDR3 loop is CASSLGMGNTEAFF. The CDR3 coding sequence is TGTGCCAGCAGCTTAGGTATGGGGAACACTGAAGCTTTCTTT.

The chain couples TRBV27 to TRBJ1-4; unclear D gene. CDR3 size: 15 residues. The germline V gene encodes CDR1 MNHEY and CDR2 SMNVEV (reference sequence). V was pared by 5 bases and J by 11 bases, with 21 bases between. CDR3 residues: CASSHYRVAESKLFF. The CDR3 nucleotides read TGTGCCAGCAGTCACTATAGGGTGGCCGAGTCGAAACTGTTTTTT.